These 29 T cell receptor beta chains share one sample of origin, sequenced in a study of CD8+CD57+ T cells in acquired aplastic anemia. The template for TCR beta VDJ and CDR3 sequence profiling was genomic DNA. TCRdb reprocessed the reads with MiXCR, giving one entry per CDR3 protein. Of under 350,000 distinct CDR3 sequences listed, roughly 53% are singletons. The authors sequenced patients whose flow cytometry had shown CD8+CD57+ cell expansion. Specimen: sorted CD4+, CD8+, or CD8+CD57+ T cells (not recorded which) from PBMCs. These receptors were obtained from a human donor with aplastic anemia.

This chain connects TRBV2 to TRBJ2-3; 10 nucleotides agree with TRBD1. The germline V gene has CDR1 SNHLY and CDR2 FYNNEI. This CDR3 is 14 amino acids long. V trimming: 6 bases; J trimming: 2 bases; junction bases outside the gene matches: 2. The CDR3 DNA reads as TGTGCCAGCAGAGGGACAGGGGACACAGATACGCAGTATTTT. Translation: CASRGTGDTDTQYF.

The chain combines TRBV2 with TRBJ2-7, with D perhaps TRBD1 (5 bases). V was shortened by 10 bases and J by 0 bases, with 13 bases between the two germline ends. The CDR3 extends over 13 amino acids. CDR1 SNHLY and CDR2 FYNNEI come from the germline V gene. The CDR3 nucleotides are TGTGCCATCGCTTACAGGAGCTCCTACGAGCAGTACTTC. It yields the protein CAIAYRSSYEQYF. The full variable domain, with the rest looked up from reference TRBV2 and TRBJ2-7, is EPEVTQTPSHQVTQMGQEVILRCVPISNHLYFYWYRQILGQKVEFLVSFYNNEISEKSEIFDDQFSVERPDGSNFTLKIRSTKLEDSAMYFCAIAYRSSYEQYFGPGTRLTVT.

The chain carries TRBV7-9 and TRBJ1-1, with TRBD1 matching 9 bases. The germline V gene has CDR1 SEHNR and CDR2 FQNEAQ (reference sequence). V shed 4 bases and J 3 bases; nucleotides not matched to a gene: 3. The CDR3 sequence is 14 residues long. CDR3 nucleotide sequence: TGTGCCAGCAGCTGGGGACAGGGCGACACTGAAGCTTTCTTT. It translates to CASSWGQGDTEAFF.

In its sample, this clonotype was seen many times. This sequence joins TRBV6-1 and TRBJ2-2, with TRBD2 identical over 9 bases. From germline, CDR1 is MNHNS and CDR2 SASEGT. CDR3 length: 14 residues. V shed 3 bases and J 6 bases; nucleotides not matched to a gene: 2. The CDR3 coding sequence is TGTGCCAGCAGTGACGGGACTAGCTCCGGGGAGCTGTTTTTT. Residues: CASSDGTSSGELFF.

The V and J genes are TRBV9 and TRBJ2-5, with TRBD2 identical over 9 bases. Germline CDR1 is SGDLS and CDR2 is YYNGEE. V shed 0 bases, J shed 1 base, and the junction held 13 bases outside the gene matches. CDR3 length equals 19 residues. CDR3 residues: CASSVEGSGGPYFQETQYF. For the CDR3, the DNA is TGTGCCAGCAGCGTAGAAGGCAGCGGGGGGCCTTACTTCCAAGAGACCCAGTACTTC. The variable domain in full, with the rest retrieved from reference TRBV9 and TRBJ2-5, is DSGVTQTPKHLITATGQRVTLRCSPRSGDLSVYWYQQSLDQGLQFLIQYYNGEERAKGNILERFSAQQFPDLHSELNLSSLELGDSALYFCASSVEGSGGPYFQETQYFGPGTRLLVL.

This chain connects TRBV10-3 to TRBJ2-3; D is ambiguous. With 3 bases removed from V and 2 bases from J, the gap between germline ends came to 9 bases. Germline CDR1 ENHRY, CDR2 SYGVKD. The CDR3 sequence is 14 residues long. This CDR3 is CAISDRANTDTQYF. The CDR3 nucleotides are TGTGCCATCAGTGATCGAGCCAACACAGATACGCAGTATTTT.

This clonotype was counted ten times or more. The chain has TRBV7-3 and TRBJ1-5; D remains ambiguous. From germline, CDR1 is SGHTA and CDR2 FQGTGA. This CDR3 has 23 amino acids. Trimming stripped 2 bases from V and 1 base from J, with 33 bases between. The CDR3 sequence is CASSLSPRQDRPKTLGSNQPQHF. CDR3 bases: TGTGCCAGCAGCTTATCGCCGAGGCAAGACCGTCCCAAAACCTTAGGGAGCAATCAGCCCCAGCATTTT.

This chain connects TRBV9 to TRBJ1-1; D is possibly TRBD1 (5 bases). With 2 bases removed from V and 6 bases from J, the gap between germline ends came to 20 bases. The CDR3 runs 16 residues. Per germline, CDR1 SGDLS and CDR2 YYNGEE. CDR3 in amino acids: CASSVGYSGANAEAFF. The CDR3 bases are TGTGCCAGCAGCGTTGGCTACTCTGGGGCCAACGCTGAAGCTTTCTTT.

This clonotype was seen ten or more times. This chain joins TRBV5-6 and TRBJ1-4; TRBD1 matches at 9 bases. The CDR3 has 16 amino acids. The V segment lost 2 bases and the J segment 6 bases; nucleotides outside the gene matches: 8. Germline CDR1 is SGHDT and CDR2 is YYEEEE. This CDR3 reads CASSFNGQGWDEKLFF. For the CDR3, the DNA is TGTGCCAGCAGCTTTAATGGACAGGGGTGGGATGAAAAACTGTTTTTT.

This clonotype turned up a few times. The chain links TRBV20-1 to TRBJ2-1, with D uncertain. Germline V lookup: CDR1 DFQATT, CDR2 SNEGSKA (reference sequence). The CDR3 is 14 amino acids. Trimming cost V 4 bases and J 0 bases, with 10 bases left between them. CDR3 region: CSATRTPSYNEQFF. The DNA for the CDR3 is TGCAGTGCTACCCGGACCCCCTCCTACAATGAGCAGTTCTTC.

CDR3 nucleotide sequence: TGTGCCAGCAGCTATTATCGGGGGACAGCGTATTCACCCCTCCACTTT. This translates into CASSYYRGTAYSPLHF. The rearrangement joins TRBV7-9 to TRBJ1-6, with TRBD1 identical over 7 bases. Germline assignment: CDR1 SEHNR and CDR2 FQNEAQ (reference sequence). The V segment lost 4 bases and the J segment 8 bases; nucleotides outside the gene matches: 11. This CDR3 has 16 residues.

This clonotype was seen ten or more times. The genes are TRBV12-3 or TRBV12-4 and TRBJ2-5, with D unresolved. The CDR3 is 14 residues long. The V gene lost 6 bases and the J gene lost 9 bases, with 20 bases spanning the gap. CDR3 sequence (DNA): TGTGCCAGCAGCCCCGGAGTCCTCATCAAGGCCCAGTACTTC. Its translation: CASSPGVLIKAQYF.

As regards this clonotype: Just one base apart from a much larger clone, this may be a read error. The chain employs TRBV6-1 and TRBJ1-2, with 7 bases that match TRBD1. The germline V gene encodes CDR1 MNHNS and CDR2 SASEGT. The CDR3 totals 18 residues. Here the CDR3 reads CASSEETPGQASGVGNTF. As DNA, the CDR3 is TGTGCCAGCAGTGAAGAGACGCCAGGACAGGCCTCCGGTGTTGGCAACACCTTC.

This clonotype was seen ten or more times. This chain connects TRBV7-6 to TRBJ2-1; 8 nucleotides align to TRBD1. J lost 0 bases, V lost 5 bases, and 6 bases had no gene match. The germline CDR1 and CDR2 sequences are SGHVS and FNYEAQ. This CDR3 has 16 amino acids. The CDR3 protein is CASSPGGAGSYNEQFF. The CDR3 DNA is TGTGCCAGCAGCCCAGGGGGCGCAGGCTCCTACAATGAGCAGTTCTTC.

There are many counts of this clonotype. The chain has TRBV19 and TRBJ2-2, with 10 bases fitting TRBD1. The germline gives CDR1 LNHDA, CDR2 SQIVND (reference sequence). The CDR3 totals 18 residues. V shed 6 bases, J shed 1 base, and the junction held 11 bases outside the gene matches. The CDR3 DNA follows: TGTGCCAGTAGGAGGAGGGACAGGGGAGTCCGGAACACCGGGGAGCTGTTTTTT. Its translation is CASRRRDRGVRNTGELFF.

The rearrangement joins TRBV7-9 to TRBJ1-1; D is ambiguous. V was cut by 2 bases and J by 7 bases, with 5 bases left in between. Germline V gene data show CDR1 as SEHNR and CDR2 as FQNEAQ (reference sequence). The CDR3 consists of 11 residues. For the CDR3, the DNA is TGTGCCAGCAGCTTAAAGGATGAAGCTTTCTTT. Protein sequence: CASSLKDEAFF.

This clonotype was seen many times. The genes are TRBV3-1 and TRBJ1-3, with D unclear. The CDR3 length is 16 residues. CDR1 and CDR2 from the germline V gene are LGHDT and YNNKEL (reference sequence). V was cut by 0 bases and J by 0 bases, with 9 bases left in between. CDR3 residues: CASSQDRLHSGNTIYF. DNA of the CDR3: TGTGCCAGCAGCCAAGATCGACTCCACTCTGGAAACACCATATATTTT.

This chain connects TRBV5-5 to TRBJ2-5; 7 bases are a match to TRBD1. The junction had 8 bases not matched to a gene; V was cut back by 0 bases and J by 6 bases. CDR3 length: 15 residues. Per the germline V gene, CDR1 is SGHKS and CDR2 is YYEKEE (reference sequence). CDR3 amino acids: CASSLGDSTGKTQYF. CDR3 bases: TGTGCCAGCAGCTTGGGGGACAGCACGGGGAAGACCCAGTACTTC. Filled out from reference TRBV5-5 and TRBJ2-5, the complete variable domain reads DAGVTQSPTHLIKTRGQQVTLRCSPISGHKSVSWYQQVLGQGPQFIFQYYEKEERGRGNFPDRFSARQFPNYSSELNVNALLLGDSALYLCASSLGDSTGKTQYFGPGTRLLVL.

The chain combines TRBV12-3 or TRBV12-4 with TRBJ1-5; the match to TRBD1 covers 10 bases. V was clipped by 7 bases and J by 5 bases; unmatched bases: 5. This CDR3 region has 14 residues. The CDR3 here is CASKLGTGDQPQHF. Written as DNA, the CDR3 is TGTGCCAGCAAACTAGGGACAGGGGATCAGCCCCAGCATTTT.

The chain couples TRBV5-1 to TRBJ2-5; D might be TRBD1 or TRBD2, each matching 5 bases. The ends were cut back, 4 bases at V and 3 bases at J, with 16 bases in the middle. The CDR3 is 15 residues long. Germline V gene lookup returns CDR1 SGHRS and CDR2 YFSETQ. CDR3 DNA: TGCGCCAGCAGCCCCGGGACCGTCGCCGAAGAGACCCAGTACTTC. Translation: CASSPGTVAEETQYF.

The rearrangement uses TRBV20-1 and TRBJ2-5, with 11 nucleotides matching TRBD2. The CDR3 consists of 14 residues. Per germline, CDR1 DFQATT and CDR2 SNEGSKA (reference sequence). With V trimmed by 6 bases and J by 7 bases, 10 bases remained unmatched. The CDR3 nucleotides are TGCAGTGCGCCAAAACCCGGGACTAGCGGGACCCAGTACTTC. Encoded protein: CSAPKPGTSGTQYF.

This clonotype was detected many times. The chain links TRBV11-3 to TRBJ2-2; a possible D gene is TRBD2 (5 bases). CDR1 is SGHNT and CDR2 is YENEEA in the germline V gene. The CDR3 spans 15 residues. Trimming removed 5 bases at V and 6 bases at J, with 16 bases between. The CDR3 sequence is CASSPGVAHPGELFF. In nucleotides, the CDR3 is TGTGCCAGCAGCCCCGGGGTAGCCCACCCCGGGGAGCTGTTTTTT.

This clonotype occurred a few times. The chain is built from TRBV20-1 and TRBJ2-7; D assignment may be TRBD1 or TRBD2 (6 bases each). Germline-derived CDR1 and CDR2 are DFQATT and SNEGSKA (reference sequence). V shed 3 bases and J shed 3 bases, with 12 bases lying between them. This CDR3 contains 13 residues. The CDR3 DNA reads TGCAGTGCTAGTAGGGGGGCACACTACGAGCAGTACTTC. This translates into CSASRGAHYEQYF.

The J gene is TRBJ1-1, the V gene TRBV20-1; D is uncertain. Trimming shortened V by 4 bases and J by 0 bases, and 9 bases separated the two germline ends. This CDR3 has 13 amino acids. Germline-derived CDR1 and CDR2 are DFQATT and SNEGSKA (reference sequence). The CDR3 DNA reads TGCAGTGCTATTAGGAGCATGAACACTGAAGCTTTCTTT. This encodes CSAIRSMNTEAFF.

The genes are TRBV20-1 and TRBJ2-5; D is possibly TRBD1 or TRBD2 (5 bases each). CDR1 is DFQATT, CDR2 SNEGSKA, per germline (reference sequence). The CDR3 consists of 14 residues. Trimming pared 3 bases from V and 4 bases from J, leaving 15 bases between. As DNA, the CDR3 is TGCAGTGCTAGTGGTGGGGCGGGTGGAGAGACCCAGTACTTC. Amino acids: CSASGGAGGETQYF.

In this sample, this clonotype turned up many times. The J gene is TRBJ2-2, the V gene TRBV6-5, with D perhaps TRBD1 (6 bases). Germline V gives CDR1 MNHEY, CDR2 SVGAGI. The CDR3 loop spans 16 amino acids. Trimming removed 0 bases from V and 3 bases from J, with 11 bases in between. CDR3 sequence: CASSYSRQDYTGELFF. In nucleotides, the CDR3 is TGTGCCAGCAGTTACTCTAGACAGGACTACACCGGGGAGCTGTTTTTT.

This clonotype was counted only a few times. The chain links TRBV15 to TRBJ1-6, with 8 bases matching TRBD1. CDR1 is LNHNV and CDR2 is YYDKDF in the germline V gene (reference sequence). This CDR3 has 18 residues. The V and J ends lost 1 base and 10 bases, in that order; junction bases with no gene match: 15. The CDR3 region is CATSRGTRGREVGSPLHF. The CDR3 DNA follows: TGTGCCACCAGCAGAGGGACCAGGGGGCGCGAGGTGGGATCACCCCTCCACTTT.

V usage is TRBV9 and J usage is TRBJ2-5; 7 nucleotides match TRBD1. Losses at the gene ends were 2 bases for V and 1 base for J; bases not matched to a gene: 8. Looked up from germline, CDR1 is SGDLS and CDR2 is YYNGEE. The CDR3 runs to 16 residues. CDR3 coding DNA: TGTGCCAGCAGCGTGAACCCCCGGGACAGCCAAGAGACCCAGTACTTC. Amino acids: CASSVNPRDSQETQYF.

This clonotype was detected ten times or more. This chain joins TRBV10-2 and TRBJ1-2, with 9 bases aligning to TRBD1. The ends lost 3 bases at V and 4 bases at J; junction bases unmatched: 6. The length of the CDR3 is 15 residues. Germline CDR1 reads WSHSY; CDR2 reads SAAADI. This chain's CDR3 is CASSDPGTGSYGYTF. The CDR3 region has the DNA TGCGCCAGCAGTGACCCCGGGACAGGGAGCTATGGCTACACCTTC.